This T cell receptor (beta chain) derives from a study of cytomegalovirus exposure and HLA in healthy donors. V was shortened by 4 bases and J by 3 bases, with 6 bases between the two germline ends. CDR3 length: 12 amino acids. The V gene's germline CDR1 is MNHEY and CDR2 SVGAGI. Sequencing was performed with immunoSEQ multiplex PCR; in TCRdb, only in-frame clones are kept and a portion is missing. The top ten clones hold 2% to 2.5% of a sample with 150,000 to 200,000 clones, approximately 86% of them seen once. The chain is built from TRBV6-5 and TRBJ2-5; TRBD1 is a possible D gene (6 bases). Sequenced sample: PBMCs. This clonotype was sampled from a woman aged 18-29 years in good health and CMV-seronegative. This CDR3 reads CASSSGEETQYF. The CDR3 coding sequence is TGTGCCAGCAGTTCAGGGGAAGAGACCCAGTACTTC.